The 5 T cell receptor beta chains below were found in one sample sequenced in a study of cytomegalovirus exposure and HLA in healthy donors. 13 Jbeta primers and 60 Vbeta primers were used for the PCR. Sequenced by immunoSEQ multiplex PCR; TCRdb stores in-frame clones only, minus some. The table has under 250,000 clones, about four fifths seen once. Specimen: PBMCs. These receptors all stem from a man aged 35-49 years in good health and CMV-seropositive.

The rearrangement joins TRBV7-3 to TRBJ2-3; unclear D gene. CDR1 and CDR2 (germline): SGHTA, FQGTGA. V gave up 6 bases and J gave up 2 bases, with 9 bases separating them. The CDR3 has 13 residues. CDR3 nucleotides: TGTGCCAGCAGTTCTGCCTACACAGATACGCAGTATTTT. It specifies CASSSAYTDTQYF.

This clone was recorded once. The rearrangement joins TRBV29-1 to TRBJ2-1, with a tentative D call TRBD2 (5 bases). Trimming removed 6 bases at V and 9 bases at J, with 21 bases between. Germline CDR1 SQVTM, CDR2 ANQGSEA. The CDR3 runs to 14 residues. For the CDR3, the DNA is TGCAGCGTAAATCCTCTAGGAGGAGGCTTTGAGCAGTTCTTC. This encodes CSVNPLGGGFEQFF.

The genes are TRBV5-1 and TRBJ2-1, with 7 bases aligning to TRBD2. This CDR3 region has 15 residues. V shed 0 bases and J 9 bases; nucleotides not matched to a gene: 9. Germline CDR1 and CDR2: SGHRS and YFSETQ. The CDR3 is CASSLDLAGVGEQFF. In DNA form, the CDR3 reads TGCGCCAGCAGCTTGGATCTTGCGGGGGTAGGTGAGCAGTTCTTC.

The chain's CDR3 is CASTLTGSGELFF. In nucleotides, the CDR3 is TGTGCCAGCACCTTGACAGGGTCCGGGGAGCTGTTTTTT. The chain joins TRBV27 to TRBJ2-2, with 7 bases fitting TRBD1. Trimming removed 7 bases from V and 6 bases from J; junction bases left unmatched: 5. The CDR3 sequence is 13 residues long. Germline CDR1 MNHEY, CDR2 SMNVEV (reference sequence).

This chain links TRBV15 with TRBJ2-1; no reliable D call. Per the germline V gene, CDR1 is LNHNV and CDR2 is YYDKDF (reference sequence). V was pared by 5 bases and J by 7 bases, with 18 bases between. The CDR3 extends over 15 amino acids. The CDR3 DNA reads as TGTGCCACCAGCTTGGAGCGAGATATCTTTAATGAGCAGTTCTTC. Translating gives CATSLERDIFNEQFF. The complete variable domain, with remaining parts taken from reference TRBV15 and TRBJ2-1, reads DAMVIQNPRYQVTQFGKPVTLSCSQTLNHNVMYWYQQKSSQAPKLLFHYYDKDFNNEADTPDNFQSRRPNTSFCFLDIRSPGLGDTAMYLCATSLERDIFNEQFFGPGTRLTVL.